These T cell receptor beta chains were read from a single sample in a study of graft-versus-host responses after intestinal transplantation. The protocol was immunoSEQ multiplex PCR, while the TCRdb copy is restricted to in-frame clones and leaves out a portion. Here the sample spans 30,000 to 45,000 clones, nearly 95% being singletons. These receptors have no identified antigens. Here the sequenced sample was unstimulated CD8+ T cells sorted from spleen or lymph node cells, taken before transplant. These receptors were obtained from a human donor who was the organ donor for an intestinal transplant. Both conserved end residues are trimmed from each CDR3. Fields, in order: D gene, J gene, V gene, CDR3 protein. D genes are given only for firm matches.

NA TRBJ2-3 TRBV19 ASSIGGSSTDTQY
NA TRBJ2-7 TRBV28 ASSLGNTYEQY
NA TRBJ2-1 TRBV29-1 SVVGESRTKNEQF
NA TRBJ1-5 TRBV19 ASSIGRGAGRNQPQH
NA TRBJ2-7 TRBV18 ASSPGGLVPGEQY
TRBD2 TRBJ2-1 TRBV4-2 ASSHPAGVSYNEQF
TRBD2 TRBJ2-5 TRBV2 ASSLLAEGRWETQY
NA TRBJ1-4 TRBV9 ASSVSAGTPTEKLF
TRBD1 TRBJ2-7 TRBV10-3 AISESGGQVVYEQY
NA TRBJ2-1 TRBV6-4 ASSENRLTYNEQF
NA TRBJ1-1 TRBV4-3 ASSQGPTDMNTEAF
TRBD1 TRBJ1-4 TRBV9 ASSATGTGPNEKLF
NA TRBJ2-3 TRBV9 ASSASRNPWDTQY
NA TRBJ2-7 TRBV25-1 ASSEIYLYEQY
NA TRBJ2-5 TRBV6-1 ASSVLPRYQETQY
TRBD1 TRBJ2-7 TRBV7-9 ASSSQGSSYEQY
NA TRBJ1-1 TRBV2 ARGLWQGMNTEAF
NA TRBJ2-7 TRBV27 ASSSSYSSYEQY